Below, 30 T cell receptor beta chains from the same sample are listed, as sequenced in a study of shared clonotypes between healthy human individuals. Profiling relied on immunoSEQ multiplex PCR, and the TCRdb table lists in-frame clones only, not all of them. Counted here are under 2,500,000 clones, around 95% occurring once; the ten biggest clones make up less than 0.15%. The sequencing sample was made of naive CD4+ T cells sorted from blood. The sample's subset: CD45RA+ positively selected. The origin of the receptors is a man younger than 35 in good health.

This chain connects TRBV5-4 to TRBJ1-1; D remains ambiguous. The germline gives CDR1 SGHNT, CDR2 YYREEE (reference sequence). Trimming removed 0 bases from V and 2 bases from J, with 8 bases in between. The CDR3 extends over 14 amino acids. The CDR3 nucleotides are TGTGCCAGCAGCTTGGACCTATTTAACACTGAAGCTTTCTTT. Its protein is CASSLDLFNTEAFF.

The V call is TRBV30, the J call TRBJ1-3, with 11 bases aligning to TRBD1. From germline, CDR1 is GTSNPN and CDR2 SVGIG (reference sequence). The CDR3 has 13 residues. With V trimmed by 8 bases and J by 2 bases, 2 bases remained unmatched. The DNA of the CDR3 is TGTGCCGGGGACAGGGGGGCTGGAAACACCATATATTTT. Its translation is CAGDRGAGNTIYF.

This rearrangement joins TRBV5-1 to TRBJ2-4, with D hard to call. Germline lookup yields CDR1 SGHRS and CDR2 YFSETQ. The CDR3 sequence is 14 residues long. V dropped 6 bases and J dropped 0 bases, with 10 bases sitting between them. The CDR3, as DNA: TGCGCCAGCAAAAGGGATGGAGCCAAAAACATTCAGTACTTC. As protein: CASKRDGAKNIQYF. Drawing the rest from reference TRBV5-1 and TRBJ2-4, the complete variable domain is KAGVTQTPRYLIKTRGQQVTLSCSPISGHRSVSWYQQTPGQGLQFLFEYFSETQRNKGNFPGRFSGRQFSNSRSEMNVSTLELGDSALYLCASKRDGAKNIQYFGAGTRLSVL.

The chain's CDR3 is CAWSDPPPTQYF. CDR3 DNA sequence: TGTGCCTGGAGTGATCCCCCTCCGACCCAGTACTTC. The chain couples TRBV30 to TRBJ2-5, with D unresolved. The CDR3 contains 12 residues. Trimming stripped 1 base from V and 7 bases from J, with 10 bases between. From germline, CDR1 is GTSNPN and CDR2 SVGIG (reference sequence).

The V gene is TRBV6-5, the J gene TRBJ1-2, with 8 positions matching TRBD1. J gave up 2 bases and V 4 bases, and 6 bases lay outside the gene matches. The CDR3 totals 15 residues. Germline values: CDR1 MNHEY, CDR2 SVGAGI. The CDR3 spells CASSSSRTGNYGYTF. Here the CDR3 DNA reads TGTGCCAGCAGTTCCTCGAGGACAGGGAACTATGGCTACACCTTC.

The chain joins TRBV5-1 to TRBJ2-1; TRBD2 might be the D (6 bases). V lost 4 bases and J 8 bases, leaving 16 bases between the germline ends. Germline V CDR1 and CDR2: SGHRS, YFSETQ. The CDR3 totals 14 residues. The CDR3 here is CASSRGGMGDEQFF. CDR3 DNA: TGCGCCAGCAGCAGGGGCGGGATGGGGGATGAGCAGTTCTTC.

The rearrangement uses TRBV15 and TRBJ1-2; 12 positions agree with TRBD1. V gave up 0 bases and J gave up 6 bases; unmatched junction bases: 5. The CDR3 runs to 16 residues. In germline, CDR1 is LNHNV, CDR2 YYDKDF (reference sequence). The CDR3 coding sequence is TGTGCCACCAGCAGAGATAGGGACAGGGGGCGCGATGGCTACACCTTC. It translates to CATSRDRDRGRDGYTF.

The chain employs TRBV7-8 and TRBJ1-3, with a possible D match to TRBD1 (6 bases). V was trimmed by 6 bases and J by 5 bases, leaving 17 bases between them. CDR1 and CDR2 from the germline V gene are SGHVS and FQNEAQ. CDR3 length: 15 residues. The CDR3 reads CASSLNLDSRNTIYF. DNA for the CDR3: TGTGCCAGCAGTCTCAATCTGGACAGCAGAAACACCATATATTTT.

This chain connects TRBV10-3 to TRBJ1-3; D is perhaps TRBD1 (5 bases). CDR1 is ENHRY and CDR2 is SYGVKD in the germline V gene. The CDR3 runs 16 residues. The ends were cut back, 6 bases at V and 2 bases at J, with 17 bases in the middle. The CDR3 sequence is CAISLGAGIPGNTIYF. CDR3 DNA sequence: TGTGCCATCAGCCTCGGGGCAGGAATCCCTGGAAACACCATATATTTT.

DNA of the CDR3: TGTGCCAGCAGTTTGAGGGCAGGGGGTATGTGGGAGACCCAGTACTTC. It translates to CASSLRAGGMWETQYF. V gene TRBV28 combines with J gene TRBJ2-5, with TRBD1 matching 7 bases. Germline V gene lookup returns CDR1 MDHEN and CDR2 SYDVKM. CDR3 length: 16 residues. The ends lost 3 bases at V and 5 bases at J; junction bases unmatched: 12.

The chain couples TRBV25-1 to TRBJ1-1, with TRBD1 as a possible D gene (5 bases). V lost 5 bases and J 5 bases, leaving 15 bases between the germline ends. CDR3 length: 14 amino acids. Germline V gene data show CDR1 as MGHDK and CDR2 as SYGVNS. Written as DNA, the CDR3 is TGTGCCAGCAGTTACAGGCGTTGGCGGACTGAAGCTTTCTTT. Amino acids: CASSYRRWRTEAFF.

As concerns this clone: A read error may produce the germline difference seen at one junction end. J is TRBJ2-5 and V is TRBV5-1, with D tentatively TRBD1 (5 bases). Germline V gives CDR1 SGHRS, CDR2 YFSETQ. The CDR3 loop spans 15 amino acids. The CDR3, as DNA: TGCGCCAGCAGCTTGTATGGTCTAGTCGGAGAAGACAGAGACTTC. Its protein is CASSLYGLVGEDRDF.

The rearrangement joins TRBV4-1 to TRBJ2-1; D possibly corresponds to TRBD1 (6 bases). Germline V gene sequence: CDR1 MGHRA, CDR2 YSYEKL. CDR3 length: 16 amino acids. Trimming left V 0 bases short and J 5 bases short, with 14 bases between. CDR3 bases: TGCGCCAGCAGCCAAGAGGTTTGGACAGCTGACAATGAGCAGTTCTTC. It specifies CASSQEVWTADNEQFF.

The chain recombines TRBV27 with TRBJ1-5; D ambiguous. V dropped 1 base and J dropped 1 base, with 5 bases sitting between them. Per germline, CDR1 MNHEY and CDR2 SMNVEV (reference sequence). This CDR3 region has 14 residues. The CDR3 loop reads CASSLLGSNQPQHF. The CDR3 DNA is TGTGCCAGCAGTTTATTGGGGAGCAATCAGCCCCAGCATTTT.

The chain recombines TRBV30 with TRBJ2-2; D ambiguous. CDR1 and CDR2 from the germline V gene are GTSNPN and SVGIG (reference sequence). This CDR3 is 13 amino acids long. V was cut by 4 bases and J by 3 bases, with 9 bases left in between. For the CDR3, the DNA is TGTGCCTGGACCCGTACCGACACCGGGGAGCTGTTTTTT. Its translation: CAWTRTDTGELFF.

This chain joins TRBV11-3 and TRBJ1-6, with a tentative D call TRBD1 (5 bases). Trimming took off 0 bases at V and 7 bases at J, with 13 bases between the two ends. The CDR3 has 16 residues. Germline V lookup: CDR1 SGHNT, CDR2 YENEEA. CDR3 DNA sequence: TGTGCCAGCAGCTTAGAGGGGCGGAGAAAAAATTCACCCCTCCACTTT. Amino acid sequence: CASSLEGRRKNSPLHF.

The chain combines TRBV19 with TRBJ1-2; D perhaps matches TRBD1 (6 bases). V lost 3 bases and J 1 base, leaving 15 bases between the germline ends. CDR1 is LNHDA, CDR2 SQIVND, per germline (reference sequence). This CDR3 has 16 residues. CDR3 bases: TGTGCCAGTAGTATCCCCAACAGGGCCCTTAACTATGGCTACACCTTC. Encoded protein: CASSIPNRALNYGYTF.

The chain uses TRBV6-6 and TRBJ1-5; no clear D. The CDR3 contains 15 residues. Trimming took off 2 bases at V and 7 bases at J, with 15 bases between the two ends. The V gene's germline CDR1 is MNHNY and CDR2 SVGAGI (reference sequence). This chain's CDR3 is CASSYGELGNQPQHF. In DNA form, the CDR3 reads TGTGCCAGCAGTTACGGCGAGCTCGGGAACCAGCCCCAGCATTTT.

The rearrangement uses TRBV9 and TRBJ2-3; 11 nucleotides match TRBD2. With V trimmed by 4 bases and J by 5 bases, 6 bases remained unmatched. CDR3 length equals 15 residues. The germline V gene has CDR1 SGDLS and CDR2 YYNGEE. CDR3 amino acids: CASSSPLAGVDTQYF. The CDR3, as DNA: TGTGCCAGCAGCTCGCCACTAGCGGGGGTAGATACGCAGTATTTT.

The chain links TRBV25-1 to TRBJ1-4; perhaps TRBD1 as D (5 bases). Trimming took 5 bases from V and 8 from J, leaving 15 bases between them. Germline V gene sequence: CDR1 MGHDK, CDR2 SYGVNS. The CDR3 has 14 amino acids. The CDR3 DNA reads TGTGCCAGCAGTCCGTCGGGGCGCGACGAAAAACTGTTTTTT. Translation gives CASSPSGRDEKLFF.

The chain is built from TRBV9 and TRBJ1-5; D uncertain. The CDR3 has 14 residues. V lost 0 bases to trimming and J lost 2 bases, with 6 bases between them. Germline CDR1 reads SGDLS; CDR2 reads YYNGEE. The CDR3 sequence is CASSVAEGNQPQHF. In DNA form, the CDR3 reads TGTGCCAGCAGCGTAGCCGAAGGCAATCAGCCCCAGCATTTT.

This clone was seen just once. Different DNA sequences within this sample yield the same CDR3. CDR3 DNA sequence: TGTGCCAGCAGCCAAGATCGGGGGAGGGCCTACGAGCAGTACTTC. This codes for CASSQDRGRAYEQYF. The chain is built from TRBV14 and TRBJ2-7, with TRBD2 matching 7 bases. With 0 bases clipped from V and 2 bases from J, the junction kept 4 bases outside the gene matches. There are 15 residues in the CDR3. Looked up from germline, CDR1 is SGHDN and CDR2 is FVKESK. Looking up the rest from reference TRBV14 and TRBJ2-7 gives the full variable domain: EAGVTQFPSHSVIEKGQTVTLRCDPISGHDNLYWYRRVMGKEIKFLLHFVKESKQDESGMPNNRFLAERTGGTYSTLKVQPAELEDSGVYFCASSQDRGRAYEQYFGPGTRLTVT.

This clone was picked up one time. CDR3 sequence reads: CASSLYGTGLNQPQHF. The CDR3 DNA reads TGTGCCAGCAGCCTATACGGGACAGGACTCAATCAGCCCCAGCATTTT. The gene calls are TRBV7-2 and TRBJ1-5, with 8 bases that match TRBD1. This CDR3 has 16 amino acids. Germline trimming cut 5 bases from V and 3 bases from J; bases unmatched to any gene: 9. CDR1 SGHTA and CDR2 FQGNSA come from the germline V gene. The entire variable domain, with the rest obtained from reference TRBV7-2 and TRBJ1-5, is as follows: GAGVSQSPSNKVTEKGKDVELRCDPISGHTALYWYRQSLGQGLEFLIYFQGNSAPDKSGLPSDRFSAERTGGSVSTLTIQRTQQEDSAVYLCASSLYGTGLNQPQHFGDGTRLSIL.

The J gene is TRBJ2-4, the V gene TRBV7-2; D is perhaps TRBD1 (6 bases). V was pared by 5 bases and J by 5 bases, with 10 bases between. Germline CDR1 reads SGHTA; CDR2 reads FQGNSA. CDR3 length: 13 residues. The CDR3 loop reads CASSVNRENIQYF. The CDR3 coding sequence is TGTGCCAGCAGCGTTAACAGGGAAAACATTCAGTACTTC.

V usage is TRBV11-3 and J usage is TRBJ1-1, with D tentatively TRBD1 (6 bases). In germline, CDR1 is SGHNT, CDR2 YENEEA. V was trimmed by 3 bases and J by 4 bases, leaving 12 bases between them. This CDR3 contains 14 residues. The CDR3 here is CASSFGGLGTEAFF. In DNA form, the CDR3 reads TGTGCCAGCAGCTTTGGGGGCCTGGGCACTGAAGCTTTCTTT.

A remark on this clone: Other DNA sequences in this sample translate to the same CDR3. The gene calls are TRBV6-6 and TRBJ1-4; D gene ambiguous. This CDR3 has 12 amino acids. Germline V gene sequence: CDR1 MNHNY, CDR2 SVGAGI (reference sequence). V dropped 0 bases and J dropped 8 bases, with 4 bases sitting between them. This CDR3 is CASSYSSEKLFF. The CDR3 coding sequence is TGTGCCAGCAGTTACTCGAGCGAAAAACTGTTTTTT.

V usage is TRBV7-2 and J usage is TRBJ1-6; a weak D match, TRBD1 (5 bases). Germline CDR1 SGHTA, CDR2 FQGNSA. V lost 3 bases and J 6 bases, leaving 12 bases between the germline ends. This CDR3 region has 15 residues. The CDR3 reads CASSLGELINSPLHF. As DNA, the CDR3 is TGTGCCAGCAGCTTGGGGGAGTTGATTAATTCACCCCTCCACTTT.

With respect to this clone: Additional DNA sequences in this sample encode the identical CDR3. This rearrangement joins TRBV5-1 to TRBJ1-3; D remains ambiguous. The V gene lost 4 bases and the J gene lost 1 base, with 6 bases spanning the gap. The CDR3 contains 13 residues. The V gene's germline CDR1 is SGHRS and CDR2 YFSETQ. The CDR3 bases are TGCGCCAGCAGCGTGGATTCTGGAAACACCATATATTTT. This codes for CASSVDSGNTIYF.

The rearrangement links TRBV5-1 to TRBJ2-1; possibly TRBD1 for D (5 bases). Germline CDR1 SGHRS, CDR2 YFSETQ. With 0 bases removed from V and 5 bases from J, the gap between germline ends came to 12 bases. This CDR3 spans 15 amino acids. CDR3 DNA: TGCGCCAGCAGCTTGGAGCAGGGAAGCAACAATGAGCAGTTCTTC. Translation gives CASSLEQGSNNEQFF.

Worth noting for this clone: Within the sample, other DNA sequences also encode this same CDR3. CDR3 in amino acids: CAIRADNEQFF. DNA for the CDR3: TGTGCCATCAGGGCCGACAATGAGCAGTTCTTC. The chain carries TRBV10-3 and TRBJ2-1; D is unclear. The germline gives CDR1 ENHRY, CDR2 SYGVKD. This CDR3 has 11 residues. Trimming removed 6 bases from V and 5 bases from J, with 5 bases in between.